A single sample gave rise to the 2 T cell receptor beta chains below, sequenced in a study of OX40 agonist ivuxolimab in advanced cancers. Measured with immunoSEQ multiplex PCR; TCRdb has only the in-frame clones, and not every one. The sample has some 130,000 clones, around nine tenths seen once. The material was CD4+ or CD8+ T cells sorted from blood, obtained in a trial of the OX40 agonist ivuxolimab. The receptors were sampled from an adult with an advanced solid tumor such as melanoma, head and neck, liver or kidney cancer.

The chain couples TRBV5-1 to TRBJ2-2; D tentatively reads TRBD1 or TRBD2 (5 bases each). Trimming took off 2 bases at V and 2 bases at J, with 13 bases between the two ends. The CDR3 is 16 amino acids. CDR1 and CDR2 from the germline V gene are SGHRS and YFSETQ. CDR3 sequence (DNA): TGCGCCAGCAGCTTCATCGGGACGGCTAACACCGGGGAGCTGTTTTTT. This codes for CASSFIGTANTGELFF.

The V call is TRBV5-1, the J call TRBJ2-3; weak D call: TRBD1 (6 bases). This CDR3 region has 14 residues. Between the trimmed V and J ends, which lost 4 bases and 1 base, there was a span of 10 bases. The germline CDR1 and CDR2 sequences are SGHRS and YFSETQ. The CDR3 loop reads CASSPQGGTDTQYF. The CDR3 DNA reads TGCGCCAGCAGCCCACAGGGAGGCACAGATACGCAGTATTTT.